The rows below give T cell receptor beta chains drawn from one sample of a study of PD-1 blockade in classical Hodgkin lymphoma. Libraries were prepared by immunoSEQ multiplex PCR; TCRdb keeps only in-frame clonotypes and omits some of them. This sample has tens of thousands of clones, with approximately 66% found just once. The specimen comprised peripheral blood mononuclear cells (PBMCs), sampled before the second cycle of nivolumab. All receptors derive from a human donor with classical Hodgkin lymphoma. The CDR3 runs from the conserved cysteine through the conserved F or W. D genes are given only for firm matches. Part of the rows lack a size; the others show once, few, many or a class for expanded clones.

clone size	CDR3 length	D gene	V gene	J gene	CDR3 DNA	CDR3 protein
NA	13	NA	TRBV19	TRBJ1-5	TGTGCCAGTAGTTTCACAGGTAATCAGCCCCAGCATTTT	CASSFTGNQPQHF
once	14	NA	TRBV6-6	TRBJ1-6	TGTGCCAGCAGTTGGACCGGCTATAATTCACCCCTCCACTTT	CASSWTGYNSPLHF
NA	14	TRBD1	TRBV15	TRBJ1-2	TGTGCCACCAGCAGAGGGGACAGAGACTATGGCTACACCTTC	CATSRGDRDYGYTF
NA	14	NA	TRBV11-2	TRBJ1-1	TGTGCCAGCAGCCTCCGACAGCGAGTCGCTGAAGCTTTCTTT	CASSLRQRVAEAFF
NA	16	TRBD1	TRBV6-1	TRBJ2-3	TGTGCCAGCAGTGAACGGGCAGGGGGCAAGGTAGATACGCAGTATTTT	CASSERAGGKVDTQYF
NA	16	NA	TRBV9	TRBJ2-7	TGTGCCAGCAGCGTAGGGAGTTCGGGCGGTACCTACGAGCAGTACTTC	CASSVGSSGGTYEQYF
NA	16	NA	TRBV5-1	TRBJ2-5	TGCGCCAGCAGCTTGGGTAGATGGATAGGCCAAGAGACCCAGTACTTC	CASSLGRWIGQETQYF
many	14	NA	TRBV9	TRBJ1-1	TGTGCCAGCAGCGTAGACGGGGCCAACACTGAAGCTTTCTTT	CASSVDGANTEAFF
NA	11	NA	TRBV6-6	TRBJ1-1	TGTGCCATTGGCCCGGGCGCTGAAGCTTTCTTT	CAIGPGAEAFF
NA	14	NA	TRBV7-2	TRBJ2-7	TGTGCCAGCAGCTTAGATCGTGGGGGCCGGGAGCAGTACTTC	CASSLDRGGREQYF
few	13	NA	TRBV30	TRBJ1-3	TGTGCCTGGAGTGCTCACCTAGGTAACACCATATATTTT	CAWSAHLGNTIYF
once	16	TRBD1	TRBV5-4	TRBJ2-3	TGTGCCAGCAGCTTGGCCGGGACAGGGATTACAGATACGCAGTATTTT	CASSLAGTGITDTQYF